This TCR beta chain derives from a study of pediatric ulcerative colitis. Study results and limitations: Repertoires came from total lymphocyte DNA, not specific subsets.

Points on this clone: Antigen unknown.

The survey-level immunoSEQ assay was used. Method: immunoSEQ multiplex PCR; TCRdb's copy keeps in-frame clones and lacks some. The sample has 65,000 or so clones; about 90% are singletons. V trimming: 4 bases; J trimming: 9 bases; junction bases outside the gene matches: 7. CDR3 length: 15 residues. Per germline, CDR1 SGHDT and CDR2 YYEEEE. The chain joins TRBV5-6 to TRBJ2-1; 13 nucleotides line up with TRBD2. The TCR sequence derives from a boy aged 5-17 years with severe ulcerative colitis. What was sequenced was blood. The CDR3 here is CASSAGTSGIGEQFF. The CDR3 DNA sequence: TGTGCCAGCAGCGCCGGGACTAGCGGGATCGGTGAGCAGTTCTTC.